The 21 T cell receptor beta chains below all came from one sample that was sequenced in a study of cytomegalovirus exposure and HLA in healthy donors. PCR used 60 Vbeta primers and 13 Jbeta primers. Sequencing was performed with immunoSEQ multiplex PCR; in TCRdb, only in-frame clones are kept and a portion is missing. The table has about 130,000 clones, over 75% seen once. The sequenced material came from PBMCs. The receptor set was obtained from a man aged 18 to 29 in good health and CMV-seropositive.

V gene TRBV9 combines with J gene TRBJ1-3; 8 nucleotides agree with TRBD1. Germline values: CDR1 SGDLS, CDR2 YYNGEE. This CDR3 is built from 14 residues. The V gene end was trimmed by 3 bases and the J gene end by 6 bases; junction bases not matched to a gene: 5. DNA for the CDR3: TGTGCCAGCAGCGATGGACAGGGTCAAAACACCATATATTTT. The encoded protein is CASSDGQGQNTIYF. Full variable domain (rest looked up from reference TRBV9 and TRBJ1-3): DSGVTQTPKHLITATGQRVTLRCSPRSGDLSVYWYQQSLDQGLQFLIQYYNGEERAKGNILERFSAQQFPDLHSELNLSSLELGDSALYFCASSDGQGQNTIYFGEGSWLTVV.

The chain employs TRBV6-1 and TRBJ1-5; 7 nucleotides align to TRBD1. CDR3 size: 13 residues. Germline CDR1 reads MNHNS; CDR2 reads SASEGT. The ends lost 6 bases at V and 11 bases at J; junction bases unmatched: 10. In DNA form, the CDR3 reads TGTGCCAGCAGAGCAGGACAGGTAGGGTCCCAGCATTTT. Translated, it gives CASRAGQVGSQHF.

The V gene is TRBV6-1, the J gene TRBJ1-5; 8 nucleotides agree with TRBD1. From germline, CDR1 is MNHNS and CDR2 SASEGT. With 8 bases clipped from V and 5 bases from J, the junction kept 2 bases outside the gene matches. The CDR3 loop spans 12 amino acids. CDR3 nucleotides: TGTGCCAGCGACAGGGGAGATCAGCCCCAGCATTTT. Translation gives CASDRGDQPQHF.

The V and J genes are TRBV5-4 and TRBJ2-2; D is unclear. Deletions cut 4 bases from V and 7 bases from J, with 8 bases between. The CDR3 is 12 amino acids. CDR1 is SGHNT, CDR2 YYREEE, per germline (reference sequence). The CDR3 DNA follows: TGTGCCAGCAGCCCGAGAGGCGGGGAGCTGTTTTTT. Its protein is CASSPRGGELFF.

The chain uses TRBV4-2 and TRBJ2-2; 9 positions agree with TRBD2. The germline CDR1 and CDR2 sequences are LGHNA and YNFKEQ. The J segment lost 5 bases and the V segment lost 3 bases, leaving 4 bases of the junction unmatched. The CDR3 is 15 residues long. The CDR3 coding sequence is TGTGCCAGCAGCCACCGGCGGGGGGGTACCGGGGAGCTGTTTTTT. Translating it yields CASSHRRGGTGELFF.

This clone is a singleton in its sample. This rearrangement joins TRBV14 to TRBJ1-2; D ambiguous. The germline V and J ends were trimmed by 4 bases and 4 bases, with 16 bases remaining between them. The CDR3 has 15 residues. Germline-derived CDR1 and CDR2 are SGHDN and FVKESK. As DNA, the CDR3 is TGTGCCAGCAGCCCCCGAGGCCGCGTCGGCTATGGCTACACCTTC. It codes for CASSPRGRVGYGYTF. The whole variable domain, remainder taken from reference TRBV14 and TRBJ1-2, is EAGVTQFPSHSVIEKGQTVTLRCDPISGHDNLYWYRRVMGKEIKFLLHFVKESKQDESGMPNNRFLAERTGGTYSTLKVQPAELEDSGVYFCASSPRGRVGYGYTFGSGTRLTVV.

As regards this clone: Germline and junction disagree at one end, which may indicate a read error. The chain recombines TRBV7-7 with TRBJ1-1, with D possibly matching TRBD1 (6 bases). The germline CDR1 and CDR2 sequences are SSHAT and FNYEAQ (reference sequence). This CDR3 is built from 16 residues. The CDR3 DNA reads TGTGCTAGCAGATCCCGAGGGGGGGCGATGAACACTGAAGCTTTCTTT. Translating gives CASRSRGGAMNTEAFF. The entire variable domain, with the rest obtained from reference TRBV7-7 and TRBJ1-1, is as follows: GAGVSQSPRYKVTKRGQDVTLRCDPISSHATLYWYQQALGQGPEFLTYFNYEAQPDKSGLPSDRFSAERPEGSISTLTIQRTEQRDSAMYRCASRSRGGAMNTEAFFGQGTRLTVV.

This clone has only one observation. CDR3: CASSNYQGYGANVLTF. The CDR3 DNA reads as TGTGCCAGCAGCAACTACCAGGGGTACGGGGCCAACGTCCTGACTTTC. The J gene is TRBJ2-6, the V gene TRBV7-8; D possibly corresponds to TRBD1 (6 bases). The CDR3 is 16 amino acids. Per the germline V gene, CDR1 is SGHVS and CDR2 is FQNEAQ. Deletions cut 5 bases from V and 4 bases from J, with 15 bases between. The full variable domain, completed using reference TRBV7-8 and TRBJ2-6, is GAGVSQSPRYKVAKRGQDVALRCDPISGHVSLFWYQQALGQGPEFLTYFQNEAQLDKSGLPSDRFFAERPEGSVSTLKIQRTQQEDSAVYLCASSNYQGYGANVLTFGAGSRLTVL.

The chain joins TRBV4-3 to TRBJ2-7, with 8 bases identical to TRBD1. V shed 8 bases and J 1 base; nucleotides not matched to a gene: 7. This CDR3 contains 14 residues. The germline V gene has CDR1 LGHNA and CDR2 YSLEER. CDR3 protein: CASSPGTGSYEQYF. The CDR3 DNA reads as TGCGCCAGCTCCCCTGGGACAGGTTCCTACGAGCAGTACTTC.

The rearrangement uses TRBV4-3 and TRBJ2-5, with 9 nucleotides matching TRBD1. The CDR3 consists of 16 residues. Trimming removed 1 base from V and 4 bases from J; junction bases left unmatched: 7. CDR1 and CDR2 from the germline V gene are LGHNA and YSLEER. CDR3 protein: CASSQGWRQGGETQYF. The CDR3, as DNA: TGCGCCAGCAGCCAAGGCTGGCGACAGGGGGGAGAGACCCAGTACTTC.

The chain links TRBV27 to TRBJ2-3, with D tentatively TRBD2 (5 bases). Germline V CDR1 and CDR2: MNHEY, SMNVEV (reference sequence). The CDR3 runs 16 residues. V was clipped by 1 base and J by 1 base, with 12 bases between them. The CDR3, as DNA: TGTGCCAGCAGTTTATTATTAAGCGGACGCACAGATACGCAGTATTTT. It encodes CASSLLLSGRTDTQYF.

In nucleotides, the CDR3 is TGTGCCAGCAGTTTATTTGGCAGGGGCGCCTACGAGCAGTACTTC. This sequence encodes CASSLFGRGAYEQYF. This rearrangement joins TRBV27 to TRBJ2-7; TRBD1 is a possible D gene (6 bases). The CDR3 spans 15 residues. The germline V and J ends were trimmed by 1 base and 2 bases, with 12 bases remaining between them. Germline V gives CDR1 MNHEY, CDR2 SMNVEV (reference sequence).

The sample holds a few counts of this clone. The chain is built from TRBV11-2 and TRBJ1-2, with 9 bases fitting TRBD1. The junction had 16 bases not matched to a gene; V was cut back by 3 bases and J by 2 bases. Germline CDR1 and CDR2: SGHAT and FQNNGV. The CDR3 sequence is 19 residues long. The CDR3 nucleotides are TGTGCCAGCAGCTTCGAGGGAACAGCCGGGACAGGGCTAAACTATGGCTACACCTTC. Its protein product is CASSFEGTAGTGLNYGYTF. The entire variable domain, with the rest obtained from reference TRBV11-2 and TRBJ1-2, is as follows: EAGVAQSPRYKIIEKRQSVAFWCNPISGHATLYWYQQILGQGPKLLIQFQNNGVVDDSQLPKDRFSAERLKGVDSTLKIQPAKLEDSAVYLCASSFEGTAGTGLNYGYTFGSGTRLTVV.

This clone was detected a few times. The chain joins TRBV11-3 to TRBJ2-2; TRBD1 matches 10 bases. V lost 5 bases, J lost 3 bases, and 3 bases stayed unmatched. The CDR3 has 15 residues. Germline V CDR1 and CDR2: SGHNT, YENEEA. CDR3 nucleotides: TGTGCCAGCAGCGCCGGACAGGGGGACACCGGGGAGCTGTTTTTT. Its translation is CASSAGQGDTGELFF.

The count of this clone is one. This sequence joins TRBV7-9 and TRBJ1-5; 8 nucleotides line up with TRBD1. J was trimmed by 15 bases and V by 5 bases; bases with no gene match: 12. There are 13 residues in the CDR3. CDR1 and CDR2 (germline): SEHNR, FQNEAQ (reference sequence). This chain's CDR3 is CASSQLDRALLHF. CDR3 sequence (DNA): TGTGCCAGCAGCCAACTGGACAGGGCGCTACTGCATTTT.

In DNA, the CDR3 is TGTGCCAGCAGCCCGCGACTGGGGGGTGCCAAAAACATTCAGTACTTC. This gives the protein CASSPRLGGAKNIQYF. This sequence joins TRBV7-9 and TRBJ2-4; a weak D match, TRBD2 (6 bases). This CDR3 spans 16 amino acids. V was trimmed by 5 bases and J by 1 base, leaving 15 bases between them. The germline gives CDR1 SEHNR, CDR2 FQNEAQ (reference sequence).

The chain combines TRBV7-2 with TRBJ1-5, with 10 bases aligning to TRBD1. The germline gives CDR1 SGHTA, CDR2 FQGNSA. J lost 3 bases, V lost 1 base, and 9 bases had no gene match. This CDR3 is built from 18 residues. CDR3 amino acids: CASSLEVGGQGNNQPQHF. For the CDR3, the DNA is TGTGCCAGCAGCTTAGAGGTCGGGGGACAGGGGAACAATCAGCCCCAGCATTTT.

J is TRBJ1-1 and V is TRBV6-6; D gene uncertain. Germline CDR1 is MNHNY and CDR2 is SVGAGI (reference sequence). CDR3 length equals 15 residues. V lost 6 bases to trimming and J lost 6 bases, with 20 bases between them. The CDR3 loop is CASSARSTPVSEAFF. In DNA, the CDR3 is TGTGCCAGCAGCGCACGTTCGACACCAGTCTCTGAAGCTTTCTTT.

This sequence joins TRBV5-1 and TRBJ1-1, with 7 bases aligning to TRBD1. J was trimmed by 5 bases and V by 5 bases; bases with no gene match: 15. The germline V gene encodes CDR1 SGHRS and CDR2 YFSETQ. The CDR3 has 16 amino acids. The CDR3 bases are TGCGCCAGCAGTTGGGGCGAAGGGGGCCGGGGTACTGAAGCTTTCTTT. Protein product: CASSWGEGGRGTEAFF.

The V call is TRBV4-1, the J call TRBJ2-3, with no clear D. This CDR3 is 16 amino acids long. Looked up from germline, CDR1 is MGHRA and CDR2 is YSYEKL. Trimming cost V 8 bases and J 0 bases, with 18 bases left between them. The CDR3: CASRGDGYFSTDTQYF. The CDR3 region has the DNA TGCGCCAGCCGAGGAGACGGGTACTTTAGCACAGATACGCAGTATTTT.

As regards this clone: A junction end diverges from the germline sequence, so it may reflect a read error. The chain carries TRBV7-9 and TRBJ1-4, with D possibly TRBD1 on 5 matching bases. Germline loops: CDR1 SEHNR, CDR2 FQNEAQ (reference sequence). The CDR3 totals 16 residues. The CDR3 DNA follows: TGTTCCAGCAGCAATCTGCCCCAGGGAGGGGATGAAAAACTGTTTTTT. Translation gives CSSSNLPQGGDEKLFF.